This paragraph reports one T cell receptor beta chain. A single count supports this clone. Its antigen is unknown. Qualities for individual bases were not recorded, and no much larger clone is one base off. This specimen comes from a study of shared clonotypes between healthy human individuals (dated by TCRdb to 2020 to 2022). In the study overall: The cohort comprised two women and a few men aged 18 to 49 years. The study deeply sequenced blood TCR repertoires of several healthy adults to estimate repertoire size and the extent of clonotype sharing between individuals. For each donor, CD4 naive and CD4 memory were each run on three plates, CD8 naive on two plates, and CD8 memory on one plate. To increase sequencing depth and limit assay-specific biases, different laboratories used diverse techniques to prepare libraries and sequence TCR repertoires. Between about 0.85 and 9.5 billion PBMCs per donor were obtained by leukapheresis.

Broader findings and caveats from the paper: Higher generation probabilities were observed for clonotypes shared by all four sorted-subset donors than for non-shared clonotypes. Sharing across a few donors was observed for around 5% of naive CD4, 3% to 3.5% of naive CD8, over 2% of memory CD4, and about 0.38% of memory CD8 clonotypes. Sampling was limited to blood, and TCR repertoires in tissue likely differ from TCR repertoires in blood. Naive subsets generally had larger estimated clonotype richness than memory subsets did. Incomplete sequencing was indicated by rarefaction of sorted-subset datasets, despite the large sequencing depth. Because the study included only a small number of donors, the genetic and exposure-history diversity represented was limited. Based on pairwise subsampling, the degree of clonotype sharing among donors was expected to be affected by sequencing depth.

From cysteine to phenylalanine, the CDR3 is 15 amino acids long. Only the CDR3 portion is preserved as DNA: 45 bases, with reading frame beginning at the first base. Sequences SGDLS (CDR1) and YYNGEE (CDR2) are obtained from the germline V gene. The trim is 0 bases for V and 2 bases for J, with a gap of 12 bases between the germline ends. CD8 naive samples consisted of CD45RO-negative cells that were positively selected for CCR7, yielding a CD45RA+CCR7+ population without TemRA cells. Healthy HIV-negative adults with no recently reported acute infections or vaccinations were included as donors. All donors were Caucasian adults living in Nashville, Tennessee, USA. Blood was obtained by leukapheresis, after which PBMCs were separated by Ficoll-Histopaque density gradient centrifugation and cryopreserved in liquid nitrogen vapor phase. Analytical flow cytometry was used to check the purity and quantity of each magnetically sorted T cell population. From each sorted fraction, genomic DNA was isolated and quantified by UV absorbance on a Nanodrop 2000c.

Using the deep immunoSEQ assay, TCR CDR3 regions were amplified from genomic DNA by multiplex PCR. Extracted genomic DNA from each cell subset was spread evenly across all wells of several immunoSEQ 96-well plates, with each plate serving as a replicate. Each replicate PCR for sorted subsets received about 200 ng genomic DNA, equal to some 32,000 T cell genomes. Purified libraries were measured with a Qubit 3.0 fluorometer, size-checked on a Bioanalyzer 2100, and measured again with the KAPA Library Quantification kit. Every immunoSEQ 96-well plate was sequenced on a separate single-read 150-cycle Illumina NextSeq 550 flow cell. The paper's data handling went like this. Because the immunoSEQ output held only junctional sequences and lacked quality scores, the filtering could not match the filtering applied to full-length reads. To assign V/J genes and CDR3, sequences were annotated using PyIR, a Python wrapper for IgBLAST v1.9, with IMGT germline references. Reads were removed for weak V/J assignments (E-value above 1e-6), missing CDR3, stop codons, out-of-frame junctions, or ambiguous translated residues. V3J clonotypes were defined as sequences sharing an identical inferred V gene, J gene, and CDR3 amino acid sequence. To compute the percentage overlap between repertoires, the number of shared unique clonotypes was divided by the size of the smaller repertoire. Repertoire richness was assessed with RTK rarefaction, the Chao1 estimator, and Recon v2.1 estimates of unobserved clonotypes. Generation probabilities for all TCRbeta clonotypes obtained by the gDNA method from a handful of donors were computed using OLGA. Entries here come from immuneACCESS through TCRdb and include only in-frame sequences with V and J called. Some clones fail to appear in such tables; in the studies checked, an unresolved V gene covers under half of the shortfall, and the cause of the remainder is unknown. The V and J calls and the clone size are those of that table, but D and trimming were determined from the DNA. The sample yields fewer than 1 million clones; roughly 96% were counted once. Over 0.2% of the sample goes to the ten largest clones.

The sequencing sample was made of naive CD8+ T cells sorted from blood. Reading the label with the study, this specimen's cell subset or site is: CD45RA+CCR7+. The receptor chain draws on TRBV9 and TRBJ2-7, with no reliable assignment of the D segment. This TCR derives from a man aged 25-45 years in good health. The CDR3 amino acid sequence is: CASSVEASLTYEQYF. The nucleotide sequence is TGTGCCAGCAGCGTAGAGGCTTCCTTAACCTACGAGCAGTACTTC.